This T cell receptor beta chain was recorded in a study of blood T cell repertoires in COVID-19. Generated by immunoSEQ multiplex PCR, the TCRdb table keeps only in-frame clones and is missing some. The data contain some 330,000 clones, 65% to 90% of them singletons. Sequenced input: PBMCs or T cells enriched from blood (not recorded which). This receptor was taken from a man between 25 and 39 years old who had recovered from COVID-19.

The CDR3, as DNA: TGTGCCAGCAGTTACGTACAGCCGTCTGGCTATGGCTACACCTTC. It codes for CASSYVQPSGYGYTF. The genes are TRBV6-5 and TRBJ1-2; D remains unclear. Trimming removed 2 bases from V and 4 bases from J, with 14 bases in between. The CDR3 totals 15 residues. Germline-derived CDR1 and CDR2 are MNHEY and SVGAGI.